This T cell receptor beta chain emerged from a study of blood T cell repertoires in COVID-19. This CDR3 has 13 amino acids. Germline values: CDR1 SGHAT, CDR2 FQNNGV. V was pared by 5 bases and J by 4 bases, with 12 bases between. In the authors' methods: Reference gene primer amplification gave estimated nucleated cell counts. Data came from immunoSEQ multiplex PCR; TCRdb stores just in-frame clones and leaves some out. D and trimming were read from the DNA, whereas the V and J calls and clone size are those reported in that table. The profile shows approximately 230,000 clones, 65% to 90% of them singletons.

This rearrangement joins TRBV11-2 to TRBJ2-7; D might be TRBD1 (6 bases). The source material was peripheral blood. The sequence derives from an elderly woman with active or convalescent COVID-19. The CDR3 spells CASSLDRTYEQYF. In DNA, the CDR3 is TGTGCCAGCAGCCTGGACAGAACTTACGAGCAGTACTTC.